Sequencing of this T cell receptor (beta chain) was carried out in a study of naive and memory T cell subsets. This clonotype was seen many times. Its antigen is not identified. The beta constant-region primer was an equimolar mix of two oligonucleotides covering TRBC1 and TRBC2. Nested alpha and beta constant-region primers with the SP2 primer drove four PCR rounds on ligated cDNA. One entry per CDR3 protein results from TCRdb running MiXCR on the UMI-ligation and nested PCR reads. The sample shows roughly 4,600 distinct CDR3 sequences, less than 5.5% of them seen only once. Study conclusions and caveats: In naive cells, over 90% of TCR sequences were seen only once.

The junction had 5 bases not matched to a gene; V was cut back by 1 base and J by 4 bases. Per the germline V gene, CDR1 is LGHNA and CDR2 is YNFKEQ. The CDR3 spans 16 residues. EMRA cells were CD45RA+CD27-, and effector memory cells CD45RA-CD27-. The sequence came from a human donor in good health. Sequencing was performed on effector memory CD8+ T cells from blood. Subset denoted: effector memory, CD45RA- CD27-. The V and J genes are TRBV4-2 and TRBJ2-5, with 11 bases aligning to TRBD1. CDR3 protein: CASSQAPGTGGETQYF. The CDR3 bases are TGTGCCAGCAGCCAAGCCCCCGGGACAGGGGGAGAGACCCAGTACTTC.